This paragraph covers one TCR beta chain sequence. Its antigen is not known. The data are from a study of CD8 T cells in Susac syndrome. Each multiple sclerosis control was a treatment-naive patient with relapsing-remitting disease that was either stable or active. Both CD4+ and CD8+ T cells were negatively isolated, and TEMRA cells underwent FACS enrichment. The V gene end was trimmed by 1 base and the J gene end by 0 bases; junction bases not matched to a gene: 3. In germline, CDR1 is SNHLY, CDR2 FYNNEI. The CDR3 contains 18 residues. Study-wide points: The authors acknowledged that their TCR sequencing and HLA analysis involved a relatively small number of individuals.

The authors reverse transcribed roughly 0.5 to 1 ug RNA with random hexamers. Multiplex immunoSEQ PCR targeted 54 Vbeta and 13 Jbeta TCR beta segments. TCRdb re-analysed the immunoSEQ multiplex PCR reads in MiXCR, keeping a single row per CDR3 protein. The sample yields about 250,000 distinct CDR3 sequences, roughly 95% seen once. The sample was CD4+ T cells from PBMCs. The V call is TRBV2, the J call TRBJ2-6, with TRBD1 matching 10 bases. This TCR was sampled from a human donor with multiple sclerosis. The CDR3 sequence: CASSEGTGGFSGANVLTF. The DNA of the CDR3 is TGTGCCAGCAGTGAAGGGACAGGGGGATTCTCTGGGGCCAACGTCCTGACTTTC.